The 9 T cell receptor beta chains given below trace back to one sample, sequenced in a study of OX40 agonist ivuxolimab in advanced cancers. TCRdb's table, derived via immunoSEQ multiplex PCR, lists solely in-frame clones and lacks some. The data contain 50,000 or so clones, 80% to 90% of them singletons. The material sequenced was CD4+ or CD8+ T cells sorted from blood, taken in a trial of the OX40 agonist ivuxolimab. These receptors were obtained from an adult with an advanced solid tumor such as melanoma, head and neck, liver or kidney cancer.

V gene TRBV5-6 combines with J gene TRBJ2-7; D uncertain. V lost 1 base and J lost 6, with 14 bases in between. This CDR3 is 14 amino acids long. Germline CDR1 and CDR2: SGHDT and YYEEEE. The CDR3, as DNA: TGTGCCAGCAGCTTGTACTCCTTCACCGGCGAGCAGTACTTC. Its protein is CASSLYSFTGEQYF.

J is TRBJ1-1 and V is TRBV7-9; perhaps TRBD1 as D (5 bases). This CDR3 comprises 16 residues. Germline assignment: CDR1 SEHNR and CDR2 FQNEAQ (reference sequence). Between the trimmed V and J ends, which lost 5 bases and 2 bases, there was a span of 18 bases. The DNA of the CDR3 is TGTGCCAGCAGCCGGGGGGACTTGGTACTTAACACTGAAGCTTTCTTT. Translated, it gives CASSRGDLVLNTEAFF. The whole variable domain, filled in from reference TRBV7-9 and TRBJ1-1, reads DTGVSQNPRHKITKRGQNVTFRCDPISEHNRLYWYRQTLGQGPEFLTYFQNEAQLEKSRLLSDRFSAERPKGSFSTLEIQRTEQGDSAMYLCASSRGDLVLNTEAFFGQGTRLTVV.

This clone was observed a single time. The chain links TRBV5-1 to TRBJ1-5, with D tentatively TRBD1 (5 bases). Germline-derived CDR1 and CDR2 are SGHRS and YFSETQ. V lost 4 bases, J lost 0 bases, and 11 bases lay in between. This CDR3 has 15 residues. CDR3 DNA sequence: TGCGCCAGCAGCCCCAGGGTGGGTAGCAATCAGCCCCAGCATTTT. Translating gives CASSPRVGSNQPQHF.

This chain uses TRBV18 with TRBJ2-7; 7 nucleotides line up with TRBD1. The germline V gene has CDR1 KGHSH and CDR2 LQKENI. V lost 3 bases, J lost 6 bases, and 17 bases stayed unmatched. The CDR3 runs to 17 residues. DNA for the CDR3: TGTGCCAGCTCACCGTTCCCCGTGGGACAGACCCTCGTCGAGCAGTACTTC. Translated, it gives CASSPFPVGQTLVEQYF.

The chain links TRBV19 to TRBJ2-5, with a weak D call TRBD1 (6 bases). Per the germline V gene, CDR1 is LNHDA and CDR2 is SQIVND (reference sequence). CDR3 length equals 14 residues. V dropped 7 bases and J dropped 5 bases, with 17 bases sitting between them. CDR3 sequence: CASNGGGGGETQYF. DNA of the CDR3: TGTGCCAGTAATGGTGGTGGGGGCGGCGAGACCCAGTACTTC.

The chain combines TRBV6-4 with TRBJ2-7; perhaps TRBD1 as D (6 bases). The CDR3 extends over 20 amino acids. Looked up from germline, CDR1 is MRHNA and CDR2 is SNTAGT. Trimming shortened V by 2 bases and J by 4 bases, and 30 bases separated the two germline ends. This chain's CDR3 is CASSDPYPPDRPSGLYEQYF. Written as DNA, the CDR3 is TGTGCCAGCAGTGACCCATACCCCCCTGACAGGCCGTCCGGGTTGTACGAGCAGTACTTC.

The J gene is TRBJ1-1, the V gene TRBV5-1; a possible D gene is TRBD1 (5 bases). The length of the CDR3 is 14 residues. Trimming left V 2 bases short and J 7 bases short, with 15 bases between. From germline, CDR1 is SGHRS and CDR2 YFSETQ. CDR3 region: CASSFSDGGYEAFF. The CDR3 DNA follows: TGCGCCAGCAGCTTCTCGGACGGGGGATATGAAGCTTTCTTT.

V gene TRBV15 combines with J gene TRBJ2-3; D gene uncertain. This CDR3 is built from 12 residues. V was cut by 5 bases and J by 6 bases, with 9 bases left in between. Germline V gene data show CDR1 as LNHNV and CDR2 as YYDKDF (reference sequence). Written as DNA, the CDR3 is TGTGCCACCAGCTCACTTAAGGATACGCAGTATTTT. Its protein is CATSSLKDTQYF. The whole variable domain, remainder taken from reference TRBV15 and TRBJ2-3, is DAMVIQNPRYQVTQFGKPVTLSCSQTLNHNVMYWYQQKSSQAPKLLFHYYDKDFNNEADTPDNFQSRRPNTSFCFLDIRSPGLGDTAMYLCATSSLKDTQYFGPGTRLTVL.

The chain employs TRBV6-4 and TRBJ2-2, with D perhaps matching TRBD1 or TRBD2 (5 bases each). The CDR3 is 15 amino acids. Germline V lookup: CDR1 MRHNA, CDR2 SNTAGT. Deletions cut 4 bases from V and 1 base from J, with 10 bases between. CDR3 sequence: CASSAGTENTGELFF. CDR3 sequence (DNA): TGTGCCAGCAGTGCGGGGACGGAGAACACCGGGGAGCTGTTTTTT.